These T cell receptor beta chains were read from a single sample in a study of shared clonotypes between healthy human individuals. Produced via immunoSEQ multiplex PCR; TCRdb's table is partial and in-frame only. The repertoire includes 2 million to 3 million clones, under 95% of them detected once, and 0.36% sits in the top ten. Sequences were obtained from naive CD4+ T cells from PBMCs. The source of these receptors is a man aged 18 to 30 in good health. Some clones in this sample may be carry-over from other donors' samples. Both conserved end residues are part of each CDR3. The order of the fields is V gene, D gene, J gene, clone size, CDR3 length, CDR3 protein, CDR3 DNA. A D gene is named only where the DNA matches it firmly. A row's size may be missing; if present it is once, few, many or a size class.

v_gene: TRBV28; d_gene: TRBD1; j_gene: TRBJ1-1; abundance: few; len: 13; CDR3aa: CASPGGEGTEAFF; CDR3nt: TGTGCCAGTCCAGGGGGCGAAGGCACTGAAGCTTTCTTT
v_gene: TRBV19; d_gene: -; j_gene: TRBJ1-2; abundance: -; len: 13; CDR3aa: CASRGENRDGYTF; CDR3nt: TGTGCCAGTAGGGGAGAGAACAGGGATGGCTACACCTTC
v_gene: TRBV9; d_gene: TRBD1; j_gene: TRBJ2-7; abundance: -; len: 15; CDR3aa: CASSALGDREYEQYF; CDR3nt: TGTGCCAGCAGCGCCTTGGGGGACAGGGAATACGAGCAGTACTTC
v_gene: TRBV7-9; d_gene: TRBD2; j_gene: TRBJ2-7; abundance: -; len: 15; CDR3aa: CASSTVLAGVKEQYF; CDR3nt: TGTGCCAGCAGCACAGTGCTAGCGGGAGTTAAAGAGCAGTACTTC
v_gene: TRBV7-2; d_gene: -; j_gene: TRBJ2-5; abundance: -; len: 12; CDR3aa: CASSLGVETQYF; CDR3nt: TGTGCCAGCAGCTTAGGTGTGGAGACCCAGTACTTC
v_gene: TRBV2; d_gene: -; j_gene: TRBJ1-1; abundance: few; len: 14; CDR3aa: CASLTVSSNTEAFF; CDR3nt: TGTGCCAGCCTGACGGTTAGCTCGAACACTGAAGCTTTCTTT
v_gene: TRBV28; d_gene: TRBD2; j_gene: TRBJ2-5; abundance: -; len: 17; CDR3aa: CASSSYVGLAAQETQYF; CDR3nt: TGTGCCAGCAGTTCGTACGTTGGACTAGCGGCCCAAGAGACCCAGTACTTC
v_gene: TRBV7-9; d_gene: -; j_gene: TRBJ2-7; abundance: -; len: 14; CDR3aa: CASSSQGMPTEQYF; CDR3nt: TGTGCCAGCAGCTCACAGGGAATGCCCACCGAGCAGTACTTC
v_gene: TRBV11-2; d_gene: -; j_gene: TRBJ2-5; abundance: -; len: 14; CDR3aa: CASSLTRWQETQYF; CDR3nt: TGTGCCAGCAGCCTAACCAGGTGGCAAGAGACCCAGTACTTC
v_gene: TRBV28; d_gene: TRBD1; j_gene: TRBJ2-3; abundance: -; len: 15; CDR3aa: CASSPGQGALSYQYF; CDR3nt: TGTGCCAGCAGCCCGGGACAGGGGGCCTTAAGTTATCAGTATTTT
v_gene: TRBV2; d_gene: TRBD2; j_gene: TRBJ2-1; abundance: -; len: 15; CDR3aa: CASTTGLAAYNEQFF; CDR3nt: TGTGCCAGCACCACCGGACTAGCGGCATACAATGAGCAGTTCTTC
v_gene: TRBV5-1; d_gene: TRBD2; j_gene: TRBJ2-1; abundance: -; len: 17; CDR3aa: CASSFGLAGPSYNEQFF; CDR3nt: TGCGCCAGCAGCTTCGGACTAGCGGGACCCTCCTACAATGAGCAGTTCTTC
v_gene: TRBV28; d_gene: -; j_gene: TRBJ2-3; abundance: -; len: 14; CDR3aa: CASSDTGGRRSSYF; CDR3nt: TGTGCCAGCAGTGACACAGGCGGACGGCGTAGCAGTTATTTT
v_gene: TRBV5-1; d_gene: -; j_gene: TRBJ2-3; abundance: -; len: 14; CDR3aa: CASRGTTSTDTQYF; CDR3nt: TGCGCCAGCAGGGGGACAACTAGCACAGATACGCAGTATTTT
v_gene: TRBV7-3; d_gene: -; j_gene: TRBJ2-3; abundance: -; len: 13; CDR3aa: CASSRGSTDTQYF; CDR3nt: TGTGCCAGCAGCCGAGGAAGCACAGATACGCAGTATTTT
v_gene: TRBV5-1; d_gene: -; j_gene: TRBJ2-5; abundance: -; len: 13; CDR3aa: CASSLLGDETQYF; CDR3nt: TGCGCCAGCAGCTTATTGGGCGATGAGACCCAGTACTTC
v_gene: TRBV5-1; d_gene: -; j_gene: TRBJ2-3; abundance: -; len: 16; CDR3aa: CASSSDGGLSTDTQYF; CDR3nt: TGCGCCAGCAGCAGTGACGGCGGACTTAGCACAGATACGCAGTATTTT